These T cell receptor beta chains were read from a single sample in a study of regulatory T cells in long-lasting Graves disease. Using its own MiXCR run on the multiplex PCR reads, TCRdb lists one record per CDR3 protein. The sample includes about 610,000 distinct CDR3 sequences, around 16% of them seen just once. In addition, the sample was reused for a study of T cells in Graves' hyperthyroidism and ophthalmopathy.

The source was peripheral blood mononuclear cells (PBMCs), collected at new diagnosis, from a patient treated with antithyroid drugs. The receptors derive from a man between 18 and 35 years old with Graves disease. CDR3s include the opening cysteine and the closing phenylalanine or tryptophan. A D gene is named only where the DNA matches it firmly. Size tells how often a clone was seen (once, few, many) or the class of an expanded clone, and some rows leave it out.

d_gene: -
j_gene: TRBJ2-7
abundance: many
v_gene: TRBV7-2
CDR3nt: TGTGCCAGCAGCCCTCCCGCGGGACTGAGTCGGACCTACGAGCAGTACTTC
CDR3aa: CASSPPAGLSRTYEQYF

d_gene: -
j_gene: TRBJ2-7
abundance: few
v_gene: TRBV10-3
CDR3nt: TGTGCCATCAGTGAGTTGGAGGGTGAGCAGTACTTC
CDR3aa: CAISELEGEQYF

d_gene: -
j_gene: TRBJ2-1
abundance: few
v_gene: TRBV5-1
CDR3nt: TGCGCCAGCAGCTTGAGTTCCCGCCGGAGGGACAATGAGCAGTTCTTC
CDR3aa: CASSLSSRRRDNEQFF

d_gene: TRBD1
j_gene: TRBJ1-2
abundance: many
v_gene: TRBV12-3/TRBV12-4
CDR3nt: TGTGCCAGCAGTTTAGCGGGCCCGACAGGGGGCGGAGGCTACACCTTC
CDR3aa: CASSLAGPTGGGGYTF

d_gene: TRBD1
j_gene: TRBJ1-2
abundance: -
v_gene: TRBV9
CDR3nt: TGTGCCAGCAGCCTCGGACAGGGGAGGATCGGGGGCTACACCTTC
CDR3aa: CASSLGQGRIGGYTF

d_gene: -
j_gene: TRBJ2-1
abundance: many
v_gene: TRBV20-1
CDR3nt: TGCAGTGCGGAAGACGGGATTACCTACAATGAGCAGTTCTTC
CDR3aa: CSAEDGITYNEQFF

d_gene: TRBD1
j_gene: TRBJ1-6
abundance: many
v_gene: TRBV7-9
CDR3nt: TGTGCCAGCAGCCGGGACAGGGGACCCTCACCCCTCCACTTT
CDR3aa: CASSRDRGPSPLHF

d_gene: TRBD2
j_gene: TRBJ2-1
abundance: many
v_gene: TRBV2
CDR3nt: TGTGCCAGCAGTGAATTGAGTCTAGCGGGAGGATGGGCGTTCTTC
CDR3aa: CASSELSLAGGWAFF

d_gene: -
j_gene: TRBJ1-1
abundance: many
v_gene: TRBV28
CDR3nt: TGTGCCAGCACCGATGGACAGATAATGAACACTGAAGCTTTCTTT
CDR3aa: CASTDGQIMNTEAFF

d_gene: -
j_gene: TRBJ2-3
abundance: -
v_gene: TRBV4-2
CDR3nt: TGTGCCAGCAGCCAAGATATGGTCCAGGGAACCGTGACAGATACGCAGTATTTT
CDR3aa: CASSQDMVQGTVTDTQYF

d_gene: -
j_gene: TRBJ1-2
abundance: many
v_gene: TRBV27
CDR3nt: TGTGCCAGCAGTCCCCAACCTCCCGGCCTTCGGGGCTACACCTTC
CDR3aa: CASSPQPPGLRGYTF

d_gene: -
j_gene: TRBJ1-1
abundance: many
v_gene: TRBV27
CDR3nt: TGTGCCAGCAGTTTAAGGCCGATCTCTGAAGCTTTCTTT
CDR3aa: CASSLRPISEAFF

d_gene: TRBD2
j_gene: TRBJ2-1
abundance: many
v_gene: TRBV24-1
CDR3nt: TGTGCCACAAAAGGGACTAATCATGAGCAGTTCTTC
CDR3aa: CATKGTNHEQFF

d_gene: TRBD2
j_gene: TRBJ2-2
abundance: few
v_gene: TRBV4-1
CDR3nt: TGCGCCAGCAGCCAAGTCCCGGGACTAGCGGCCGGGGAGCTGTTTTTT
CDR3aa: CASSQVPGLAAGELFF

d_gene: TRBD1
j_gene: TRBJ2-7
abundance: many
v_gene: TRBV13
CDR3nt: TGTGCCAGCAGCCCAGCGGACAGGGCGGACGAACAGTACTTC
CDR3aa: CASSPADRADEQYF

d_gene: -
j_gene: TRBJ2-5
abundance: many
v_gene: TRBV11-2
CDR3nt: TGTGCCAGCAGCTGGGGTATAGTTCGCGGGGAACCAGAGACCCAGTACTTC
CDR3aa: CASSWGIVRGEPETQYF

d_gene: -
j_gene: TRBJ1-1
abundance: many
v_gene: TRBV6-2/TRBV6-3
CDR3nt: TGTGCCAGCAGCGACTTCCGGCCGAACACTGAAGCTTTCTTT
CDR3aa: CASSDFRPNTEAFF

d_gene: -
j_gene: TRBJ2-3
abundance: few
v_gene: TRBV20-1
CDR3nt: TGCAGTGCCAGGACCGTGACGGTTTCAGCGCAGTATTTT
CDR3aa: CSARTVTVSAQYF

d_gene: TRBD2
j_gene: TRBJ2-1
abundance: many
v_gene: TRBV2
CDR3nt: TGTGCCAGCAGCCTATTGGGACTAGCGAATTCACCCCCCTCCTACAATGAGCAGTTCTTC
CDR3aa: CASSLLGLANSPPSYNEQFF